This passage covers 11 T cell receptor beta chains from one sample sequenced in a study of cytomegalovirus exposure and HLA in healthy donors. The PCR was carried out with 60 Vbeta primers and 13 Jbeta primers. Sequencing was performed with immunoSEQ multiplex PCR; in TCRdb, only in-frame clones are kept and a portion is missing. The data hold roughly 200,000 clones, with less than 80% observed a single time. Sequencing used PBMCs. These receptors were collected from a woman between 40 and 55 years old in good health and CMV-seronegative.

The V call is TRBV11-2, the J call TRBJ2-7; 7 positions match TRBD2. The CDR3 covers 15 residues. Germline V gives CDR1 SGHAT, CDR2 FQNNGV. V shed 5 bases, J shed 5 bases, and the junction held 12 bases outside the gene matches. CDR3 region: CASSPIGRELDEQYF. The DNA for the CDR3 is TGTGCCAGCAGCCCAATTGGGCGGGAGCTCGACGAGCAGTACTTC.

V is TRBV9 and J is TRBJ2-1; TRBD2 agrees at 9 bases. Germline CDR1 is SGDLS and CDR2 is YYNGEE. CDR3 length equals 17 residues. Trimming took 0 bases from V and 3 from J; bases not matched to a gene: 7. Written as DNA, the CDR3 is TGTGCCAGCAGCGTAGATACGGCTAGCGGGGTCTACAATGAGCAGTTCTTC. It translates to CASSVDTASGVYNEQFF.

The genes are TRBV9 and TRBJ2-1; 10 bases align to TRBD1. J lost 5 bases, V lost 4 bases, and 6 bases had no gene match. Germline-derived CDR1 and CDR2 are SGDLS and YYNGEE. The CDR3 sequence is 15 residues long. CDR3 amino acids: CASSPDRGPNNEQFF. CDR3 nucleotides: TGTGCCAGCAGCCCCGACAGGGGGCCTAACAATGAGCAGTTCTTC.

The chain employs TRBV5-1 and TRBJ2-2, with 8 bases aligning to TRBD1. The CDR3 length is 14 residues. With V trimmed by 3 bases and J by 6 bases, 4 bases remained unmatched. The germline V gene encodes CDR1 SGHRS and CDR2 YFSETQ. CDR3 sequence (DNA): TGCGCCAGCAGCTGGGGACAGGACGCCGGGGAGCTGTTTTTT. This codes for CASSWGQDAGELFF.

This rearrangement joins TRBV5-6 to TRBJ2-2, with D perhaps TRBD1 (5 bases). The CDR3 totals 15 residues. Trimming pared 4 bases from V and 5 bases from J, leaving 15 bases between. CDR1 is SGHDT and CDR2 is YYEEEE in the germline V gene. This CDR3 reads CASSATGVGTGELFF. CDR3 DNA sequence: TGTGCCAGCAGCGCTACAGGTGTGGGTACCGGGGAGCTGTTTTTT.

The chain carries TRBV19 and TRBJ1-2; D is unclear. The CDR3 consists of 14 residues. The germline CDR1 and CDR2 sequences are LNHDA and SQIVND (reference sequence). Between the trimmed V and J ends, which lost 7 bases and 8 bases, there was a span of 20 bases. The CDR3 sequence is CASTPGVREYGYTF. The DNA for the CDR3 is TGTGCCAGTACCCCAGGCGTGAGGGAGTACGGCTACACCTTC.

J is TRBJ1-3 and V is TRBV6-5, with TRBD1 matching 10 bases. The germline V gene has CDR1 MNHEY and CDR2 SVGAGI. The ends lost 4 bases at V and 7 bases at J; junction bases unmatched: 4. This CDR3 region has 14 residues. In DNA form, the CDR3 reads TGTGCCAGCAGTTCATCGGGACAGGGGAACACCATATATTTT. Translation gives CASSSSGQGNTIYF.

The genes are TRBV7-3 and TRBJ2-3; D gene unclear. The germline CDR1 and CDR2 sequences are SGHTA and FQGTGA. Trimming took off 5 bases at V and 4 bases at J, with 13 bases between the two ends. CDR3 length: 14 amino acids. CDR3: CASSLRENADTQYF. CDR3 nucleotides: TGTGCCAGCAGCCTCCGAGAAAACGCAGATACGCAGTATTTT.

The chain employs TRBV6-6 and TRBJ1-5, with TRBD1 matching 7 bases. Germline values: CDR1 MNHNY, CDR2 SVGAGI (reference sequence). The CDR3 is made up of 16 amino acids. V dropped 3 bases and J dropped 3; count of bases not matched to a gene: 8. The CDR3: CASSYGFRGNNQPQHF. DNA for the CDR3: TGTGCCAGCAGTTATGGGTTCAGGGGGAACAATCAGCCCCAGCATTTT.

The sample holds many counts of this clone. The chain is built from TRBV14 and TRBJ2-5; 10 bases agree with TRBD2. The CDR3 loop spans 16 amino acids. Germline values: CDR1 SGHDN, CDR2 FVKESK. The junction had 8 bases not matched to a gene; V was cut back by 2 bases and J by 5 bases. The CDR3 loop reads CASSQRAGGSRETQYF. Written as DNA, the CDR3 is TGTGCCAGCAGCCAACGAGCGGGGGGGTCTCGGGAGACCCAGTACTTC.

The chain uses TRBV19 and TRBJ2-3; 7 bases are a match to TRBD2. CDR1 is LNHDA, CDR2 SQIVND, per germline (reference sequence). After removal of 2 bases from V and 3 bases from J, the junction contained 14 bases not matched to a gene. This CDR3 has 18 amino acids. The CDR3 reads CASSIISLGGSWTDTQYF. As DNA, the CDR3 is TGTGCCAGTAGTATAATATCTCTAGGCGGGAGCTGGACAGATACGCAGTATTTT. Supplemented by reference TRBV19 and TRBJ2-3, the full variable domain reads DGGITQSPKYLFRKEGQNVTLSCEQNLNHDAMYWYRQDPGQGLRLIYYSQIVNDFQKGDIAEGYSVSREKKESFPLTVTSAQKNPTAFYLCASSIISLGGSWTDTQYFGPGTRLTVL.